This entry lists 22 T cell receptor beta chains sequenced from one sample in a study of OX40 agonist ivuxolimab in advanced cancers. Clones were sequenced by immunoSEQ multiplex PCR, and TCRdb holds only the in-frame ones, with some missing. The sample consists of 98,000 or so clones, roughly nine tenths of them appearing once. The material sequenced was CD4+ or CD8+ T cells sorted from blood, taken in a trial of the OX40 agonist ivuxolimab. The receptor source for this set is an adult with an advanced solid tumor such as melanoma, head and neck, liver or kidney cancer.

The chain couples TRBV2 to TRBJ1-5; a possible D gene is TRBD1 (5 bases). Trimming removed 8 bases at V and 3 bases at J, with 11 bases between. CDR3 size: 13 residues. Germline CDR1 SNHLY, CDR2 FYNNEI. CDR3 in amino acids: CASGGDFNQPQHF. The DNA for the CDR3 is TGTGCCAGCGGGGGGGACTTCAATCAGCCCCAGCATTTT.

The rearrangement joins TRBV2 to TRBJ1-2; TRBD1 matches at 9 bases. The CDR3 has 13 residues. Germline CDR1 is SNHLY and CDR2 is FYNNEI. V lost 5 bases, J lost 5 bases, and 3 bases stayed unmatched. CDR3 amino acids: CASSWDREYGYTF. The CDR3 region has the DNA TGTGCCAGCAGTTGGGACAGGGAGTATGGCTACACCTTC.

The rearrangement joins TRBV6-1 to TRBJ2-6; TRBD1 is a possible D gene (5 bases). Deletions cut 7 bases from V and 4 bases from J, with 14 bases between. The CDR3 is made up of 15 amino acids. Per germline, CDR1 MNHNS and CDR2 SASEGT. The CDR3 protein is CASTQGVAGANVLTF. The DNA of the CDR3 is TGTGCCAGCACCCAAGGGGTCGCCGGGGCCAACGTCCTGACTTTC.

This clone has just a few counts. The rearrangement uses TRBV7-9 and TRBJ1-5; D gene unclear. The V end lost 1 base, the J end lost 5 bases, and 3 bases lay between the germline ends. The germline V gene has CDR1 SEHNR and CDR2 FQNEAQ (reference sequence). The CDR3 is 12 amino acids. Here the CDR3 DNA reads TGTGCCAGCAGCTTAGACGATCAGCCCCAGCATTTT. This encodes CASSLDDQPQHF.

The rearrangement links TRBV5-1 to TRBJ2-1; a weak D match, TRBD2 (5 bases). The CDR3 totals 15 residues. In germline, CDR1 is SGHRS, CDR2 YFSETQ. V was trimmed by 0 bases and J by 7 bases, leaving 14 bases between them. The CDR3 sequence: CASSLASHTTNEQFF. CDR3 DNA: TGCGCCAGCAGCTTGGCTAGCCACACCACTAATGAGCAGTTCTTC.

The chain joins TRBV2 to TRBJ2-7, with D perhaps TRBD1 or TRBD2 (5 bases each). Germline CDR1 SNHLY, CDR2 FYNNEI. The CDR3 spans 12 residues. Trimming removed 5 bases at V and 5 bases at J, with 10 bases between. CDR3 region: CASSPRGDEQYF. The CDR3 DNA reads TGTGCCAGCAGTCCGAGGGGCGACGAGCAGTACTTC.

The chain couples TRBV29-1 to TRBJ1-4; no reliable D call. V dropped 1 base and J dropped 7 bases, with 10 bases sitting between them. The CDR3 totals 13 residues. Germline CDR1 reads SQVTM; CDR2 reads ANQGSEA. The CDR3 bases are TGCAGCGTTGAAGGCACCCTGGGTGAAAAACTGTTTTTT. Encoded protein: CSVEGTLGEKLFF.

This clone was seen more than once but under ten times. Other nucleotide sequences in the sample specify the same CDR3. The chain uses TRBV5-1 and TRBJ2-5; 10 bases map to TRBD1. Per germline, CDR1 SGHRS and CDR2 YFSETQ. CDR3 length equals 15 residues. Losses at the gene ends were 3 bases for V and 4 bases for J; bases not matched to a gene: 6. DNA of the CDR3: TGCGCCAGCAGCTCCGACAGGGGGCGCGGAGAGACCCAGTACTTC. Residues: CASSSDRGRGETQYF. The whole variable domain, filled in from reference TRBV5-1 and TRBJ2-5, reads KAGVTQTPRYLIKTRGQQVTLSCSPISGHRSVSWYQQTPGQGLQFLFEYFSETQRNKGNFPGRFSGRQFSNSRSEMNVSTLELGDSALYLCASSSDRGRGETQYFGPGTRLLVL.

This clone was observed a few times. This chain connects TRBV4-2 to TRBJ1-1; no clear D. Trimming left V 7 bases short and J 1 base short, with 13 bases between. In germline, CDR1 is LGHNA, CDR2 YNFKEQ. The CDR3 is 14 amino acids. The CDR3 sequence: CASTRVVGNTEAFF. The CDR3 nucleotides read TGTGCCAGCACTAGGGTGGTGGGGAACACTGAAGCTTTCTTT.

The chain combines TRBV18 with TRBJ1-2, with D perhaps TRBD1 (5 bases). Germline assignment: CDR1 KGHSH and CDR2 LQKENI. V was trimmed by 3 bases and J by 5 bases, leaving 10 bases between them. The CDR3 contains 13 residues. CDR3 DNA sequence: TGTGCCAGCTCACCCTCAGGGCTTTATGGCTACACCTTC. Residues: CASSPSGLYGYTF.

The J gene is TRBJ2-5, the V gene TRBV18; D gene ambiguous. CDR1 is KGHSH and CDR2 is LQKENI in the germline V gene. Trimming took 6 bases from V and 4 from J, leaving 21 bases between them. The CDR3 is 16 residues long. CDR3 DNA: TGTGCCAGCTCCCCAATGAGTCCGGAGCGACGAGAGACCCAGTACTTC. Its translation is CASSPMSPERRETQYF.

The chain has TRBV6-6 and TRBJ2-3; 8 bases line up with TRBD2. Germline CDR1 MNHNY, CDR2 SVGAGI (reference sequence). The ends lost 5 bases at V and 5 bases at J; junction bases unmatched: 12. The CDR3 totals 16 residues. CDR3 sequence: CASSPSGGARGDTQYF. The CDR3 nucleotides read TGTGCCAGCAGTCCCTCCGGGGGGGCCCGTGGAGATACGCAGTATTTT.

This clone was seen only once. The V call is TRBV30, the J call TRBJ2-7, with TRBD1 identical over 7 bases. V lost 5 bases to trimming and J lost 0 bases; unmatched junction nucleotides: 22. CDR3 length: 19 amino acids. Germline-derived CDR1 and CDR2 are GTSNPN and SVGIG (reference sequence). CDR3 DNA sequence: TGTGCCTGGCATTCTAAGCCGGGACAGCTCACGATTAGCTCCTACGAGCAGTACTTC. It codes for CAWHSKPGQLTISSYEQYF.

The chain combines TRBV7-2 with TRBJ2-7, with 8 bases identical to TRBD2. CDR1 and CDR2 from the germline V gene are SGHTA and FQGNSA. V shed 5 bases and J 3 bases; nucleotides not matched to a gene: 9. The CDR3 length is 15 residues. The CDR3 DNA reads TGTGCCAGCAGCCTCCACCCGGGGGGGCACTACGAGCAGTACTTC. It encodes CASSLHPGGHYEQYF.

This clone is a singleton in its sample. The chain is built from TRBV19 and TRBJ2-1; 9 bases align to TRBD2. The CDR3 runs 16 residues. With 5 bases clipped from V and 3 bases from J, the junction kept 8 bases outside the gene matches. In germline, CDR1 is LNHDA, CDR2 SQIVND (reference sequence). The CDR3 is CASSRSGTSFYNEQFF. The DNA for the CDR3 is TGTGCCAGTAGTCGCTCCGGGACTAGCTTCTACAATGAGCAGTTCTTC. Together with reference TRBV19 and TRBJ2-1, the CDR3 gives the full variable domain: DGGITQSPKYLFRKEGQNVTLSCEQNLNHDAMYWYRQDPGQGLRLIYYSQIVNDFQKGDIAEGYSVSREKKESFPLTVTSAQKNPTAFYLCASSRSGTSFYNEQFFGPGTRLTVL.

The genes are TRBV5-1 and TRBJ2-3, with 7 bases aligning to TRBD1. Germline V gives CDR1 SGHRS, CDR2 YFSETQ. This CDR3 contains 16 residues. V shed 0 bases and J 1 base; nucleotides not matched to a gene: 5. In nucleotides, the CDR3 is TGCGCCAGCAGCTTGGCAAGGCAGGGGGGCACAGATACGCAGTATTTT. This encodes CASSLARQGGTDTQYF.

V is TRBV6-5 and J is TRBJ2-2; D is undetermined. The length of the CDR3 is 13 residues. Trimming pared 4 bases from V and 6 bases from J, leaving 9 bases between. From germline, CDR1 is MNHEY and CDR2 SVGAGI. CDR3 sequence: CASSSQRSGELFF. The DNA for the CDR3 is TGTGCCAGCAGTTCTCAGAGATCCGGGGAGCTGTTTTTT.

The CDR3 DNA reads as TGTGCCAGCAGGCCGAGGGGGTACGAGCAGTACTTC. Protein: CASRPRGYEQYF. The gene calls are TRBV28 and TRBJ2-7, with D possibly matching TRBD1 (6 bases). Per the germline V gene, CDR1 is MDHEN and CDR2 is SYDVKM. CDR3 length: 12 amino acids. V was trimmed by 6 bases and J by 4 bases, leaving 10 bases between them.

CDR3 protein: CSVGAPGGDTQYF. Written as DNA, the CDR3 is TGCAGCGTTGGGGCACCAGGGGGAGATACGCAGTATTTT. The chain is built from TRBV29-1 and TRBJ2-3, with 7 bases matching TRBD1. In germline, CDR1 is SQVTM, CDR2 ANQGSEA. CDR3 length: 13 amino acids. V dropped 4 bases and J dropped 5; count of bases not matched to a gene: 6.

The chain employs TRBV5-8 and TRBJ1-3; unclear D gene. The CDR3 is made up of 14 amino acids. Germline V CDR1 and CDR2: SGHTS, YDEGEE. V lost 2 bases to trimming and J lost 2 bases, with 8 bases between them. CDR3 sequence (DNA): TGTGCCAGCAGCTTTTGGGCCCCTGGAAACACCATATATTTT. It yields the protein CASSFWAPGNTIYF.

With respect to this clone: This same CDR3 is encoded by further DNA sequences in the sample. The chain links TRBV9 to TRBJ1-1; D gene unclear. The CDR3 sequence is 13 residues long. Looked up from germline, CDR1 is SGDLS and CDR2 is YYNGEE. Trimming removed 1 base at V and 0 bases at J, with 4 bases between. CDR3 sequence (DNA): TGTGCCAGCAGCGTAACAGTGAACACTGAAGCTTTCTTT. It codes for CASSVTVNTEAFF.

This clone was counted once. The chain has TRBV6-6 and TRBJ2-2; 8 bases are a match to TRBD1. The CDR3 is 13 amino acids. Germline CDR1 reads MNHNY; CDR2 reads SVGAGI (reference sequence). Trimming at V came to 6 bases and at J to 5 bases, leaving 2 bases not matched to a gene. The CDR3 protein is CASSTGGTGELFF. The CDR3 DNA reads TGTGCCAGCAGCACAGGGGGGACCGGGGAGCTGTTTTTT.